These 28 T cell receptor beta chains share one sample of origin, sequenced in a study of OX40 agonist ivuxolimab in advanced cancers. The data were produced by immunoSEQ multiplex PCR, yet TCRdb's version contains in-frame clones alone and is incomplete. The table includes some 99,000 clones, roughly 80% detected once. Material: CD4+ or CD8+ T cells sorted from blood, obtained in a trial of the OX40 agonist ivuxolimab. Receptor source: an adult with an advanced solid tumor such as melanoma, head and neck, liver or kidney cancer.

This chain connects TRBV4-3 to TRBJ2-2; D not certain. The V gene lost 3 bases and the J gene lost 2 bases, with 1 base spanning the gap. CDR1 and CDR2 from the germline V gene are LGHNA and YSLEER. The CDR3 is 12 residues long. This chain's CDR3 is CASSHNTGELFF. The DNA of the CDR3 is TGCGCCAGCAGCCACAACACCGGGGAGCTGTTTTTT.

J is TRBJ2-2 and V is TRBV6-5, with D unresolved. Trimming pared 6 bases from V and 1 base from J, leaving 12 bases between. Germline V gene lookup returns CDR1 MNHEY and CDR2 SVGAGI. The CDR3 sequence is 15 residues long. CDR3 nucleotides: TGTGCCAGCAGCCCCCGGGTCCTGAACACCGGGGAGCTGTTTTTT. Its translation is CASSPRVLNTGELFF.

The J gene is TRBJ2-5, the V gene TRBV6-5; 7 bases match TRBD2. Germline assignment: CDR1 MNHEY and CDR2 SVGAGI. With 6 bases clipped from V and 4 bases from J, the junction kept 2 bases outside the gene matches. This CDR3 is 12 amino acids long. The DNA for the CDR3 is TGTGCCAGCAGGGGGGGGAGAGAGACCCAGTACTTC. Its translation: CASRGGRETQYF.

V and J are TRBV15 and TRBJ1-2, with no clear D. V lost 1 base, J lost 6 bases, and 12 bases lay in between. This CDR3 is built from 14 residues. Germline V gene sequence: CDR1 LNHNV, CDR2 YYDKDF (reference sequence). In DNA, the CDR3 is TGTGCCACCAGCAGAGTTGGAGGTTTTGATGGCTACACCTTC. Its translation is CATSRVGGFDGYTF. The variable domain in full, with the rest retrieved from reference TRBV15 and TRBJ1-2, is DAMVIQNPRYQVTQFGKPVTLSCSQTLNHNVMYWYQQKSSQAPKLLFHYYDKDFNNEADTPDNFQSRRPNTSFCFLDIRSPGLGDTAMYLCATSRVGGFDGYTFGSGTRLTVV.

This sequence joins TRBV5-4 and TRBJ2-1; TRBD2 matches 13 bases. Germline CDR1 and CDR2: SGHNT and YYREEE (reference sequence). The CDR3 is 16 amino acids. Trimming at V came to 4 bases and at J to 12 bases, leaving 13 bases not matched to a gene. As DNA, the CDR3 is TGTGCCAGCAGCAGCACTAGCGGGAGGGCCGATTCCGGGCAGTTCTTC. Protein sequence: CASSSTSGRADSGQFF.

This chain connects TRBV28 to TRBJ1-2; 7 bases agree with TRBD1. With V trimmed by 1 base and J by 8 bases, 4 bases remained unmatched. The CDR3 consists of 13 residues. CDR1 is MDHEN, CDR2 SYDVKM, per germline. The CDR3 DNA reads TGTGCCAGCAGTTTATTTCAACAGGGGGGCTACACCTTC. Its translation is CASSLFQQGGYTF.

The chain recombines TRBV7-2 with TRBJ2-2; possibly TRBD1 for D (6 bases). Per germline, CDR1 SGHTA and CDR2 FQGNSA. V lost 6 bases, J lost 0 bases, and 14 bases lay in between. CDR3 length equals 16 residues. The CDR3 coding sequence is TGTGCCAGCAGATCTAGACAGGCGGCGAACACCGGGGAGCTGTTTTTT. It translates to CASRSRQAANTGELFF. Supplemented by reference TRBV7-2 and TRBJ2-2, the full variable domain reads GAGVSQSPSNKVTEKGKDVELRCDPISGHTALYWYRQSLGQGLEFLIYFQGNSAPDKSGLPSDRFSAERTGGSVSTLTIQRTQQEDSAVYLCASRSRQAANTGELFFGEGSRLTVL.

The rearrangement joins TRBV5-1 to TRBJ2-2, with 9 nucleotides matching TRBD2. Unmatched junction bases numbered 4, after V lost 0 bases and J lost 7 bases. There are 15 residues in the CDR3. Per the germline V gene, CDR1 is SGHRS and CDR2 is YFSETQ. CDR3 protein: CASSLGGLADGELFF. The CDR3 DNA reads as TGCGCCAGCAGCTTGGGGGGACTAGCCGACGGGGAGCTGTTTTTT. The full variable domain, completed using reference TRBV5-1 and TRBJ2-2, is KAGVTQTPRYLIKTRGQQVTLSCSPISGHRSVSWYQQTPGQGLQFLFEYFSETQRNKGNFPGRFSGRQFSNSRSEMNVSTLELGDSALYLCASSLGGLADGELFFGEGSRLTVL.

V and J are TRBV11-2 and TRBJ1-3, with TRBD1 as a possible D gene (5 bases). The CDR3 has 18 residues. V lost 0 bases to trimming and J lost 0 bases, with 15 bases between them. Looked up from germline, CDR1 is SGHAT and CDR2 is FQNNGV. CDR3 nucleotide sequence: TGTGCCAGCAGCTTAGATCAGGGTAGGGCAGGCTCTGGAAACACCATATATTTT. Translation gives CASSLDQGRAGSGNTIYF.

The gene calls are TRBV4-3 and TRBJ1-5; 7 bases fit TRBD1. Germline values: CDR1 LGHNA, CDR2 YSLEER. This CDR3 has 16 residues. After removal of 0 bases from V and 5 bases from J, the junction contained 7 bases not matched to a gene. CDR3 nucleotides: TGCGCCAGCAGCCAAGATCTTGGACAGGCGGATCAGCCCCAGCATTTT. As protein: CASSQDLGQADQPQHF.

The rearrangement joins TRBV5-4 to TRBJ2-5; D gene unclear. The germline V and J ends were trimmed by 4 bases and 0 bases, with 4 bases remaining between them. The germline gives CDR1 SGHNT, CDR2 YYREEE (reference sequence). The CDR3 has 12 amino acids. In DNA, the CDR3 is TGTGCCAGCAGCCCTAACCAAGAGACCCAGTACTTC. Encoded protein: CASSPNQETQYF.

The chain recombines TRBV7-8 with TRBJ2-5, with D perhaps given as TRBD1 or TRBD2 (5 bases each). Trimming took off 7 bases at V and 5 bases at J, with 20 bases between the two ends. The CDR3 consists of 15 residues. CDR1 and CDR2 from the germline V gene are SGHVS and FQNEAQ. The CDR3 loop reads CASTIGVVRDETQYF. For the CDR3, the DNA is TGTGCCAGCACTATAGGTGTGGTCAGGGACGAGACCCAGTACTTC.

The chain carries TRBV6-5 and TRBJ1-1, with D hard to call. V was trimmed by 2 bases and J by 1 base, leaving 8 bases between them. This CDR3 has 14 amino acids. CDR1 is MNHEY, CDR2 SVGAGI, per germline. As DNA, the CDR3 is TGTGCCAGCAGTTACGGAGAACGGAACACTGAAGCTTTCTTT. Translating it yields CASSYGERNTEAFF.

This clone occurred a few times. The CDR3 region is CASTNPGGGNEKLFF. The DNA of the CDR3 is TGTGCCAGCACTAACCCGGGGGGGGGTAATGAAAAACTGTTTTTT. The chain joins TRBV6-6 to TRBJ1-4; a possible D gene is TRBD1 (5 bases). CDR3 length: 15 amino acids. Germline V lookup: CDR1 MNHNY, CDR2 SVGAGI (reference sequence). The V end was cut by 7 bases, the J end by 4 bases, with 16 bases between.

The chain recombines TRBV5-4 with TRBJ1-2, with 8 bases aligning to TRBD1. The V gene end was trimmed by 3 bases and the J gene end by 7 bases; junction bases not matched to a gene: 5. CDR1 SGHNT and CDR2 YYREEE come from the germline V gene (reference sequence). This CDR3 contains 13 residues. CDR3 bases: TGTGCCAGCAGCTCCTCAGGGGGCAGTGGCTACACCTTC. Encoded protein: CASSSSGGSGYTF.

The chain carries TRBV5-1 and TRBJ2-2, with 8 bases lining up with TRBD1. The V and J ends lost 4 bases and 5 bases, in that order; junction bases with no gene match: 7. Looked up from germline, CDR1 is SGHRS and CDR2 is YFSETQ. There are 15 residues in the CDR3. The CDR3 DNA reads as TGCGCCAGCAGCCCCGGGACAGGAGTTACCGGGGAGCTGTTTTTT. Protein product: CASSPGTGVTGELFF.

This chain links TRBV7-2 with TRBJ2-2; D could derive from TRBD1 or TRBD2 (5 bases each). The length of the CDR3 is 17 residues. Trimming took off 3 bases at V and 5 bases at J, with 19 bases between the two ends. Germline V CDR1 and CDR2: SGHTA, FQGNSA. CDR3 region: CASSLRLGERRTGELFF. Here the CDR3 DNA reads TGTGCCAGCAGCTTGAGATTAGGGGAGAGGAGGACCGGGGAGCTGTTTTTT.

The chain uses TRBV19 and TRBJ2-1, with a tentative D call TRBD1 (6 bases). V lost 3 bases to trimming and J lost 5 bases, with 14 bases between them. Germline values: CDR1 LNHDA, CDR2 SQIVND (reference sequence). This CDR3 spans 15 amino acids. The CDR3 here is CASSMTGYSDNEQFF. The CDR3 bases are TGTGCCAGTAGTATGACAGGTTATTCGGACAATGAGCAGTTCTTC.

This chain links TRBV20-1 with TRBJ2-1, with D hard to call. Trimming left V 6 bases short and J 15 bases short, with 18 bases between. The CDR3 has 11 residues. Germline-derived CDR1 and CDR2 are DFQATT and SNEGSKA (reference sequence). The CDR3 reads CSARLASSSFF. In DNA, the CDR3 is TGCAGTGCCCGCCTCGCTAGTTCATCGTTCTTC.

The chain uses TRBV6-6 and TRBJ1-2, with 9 bases that match TRBD1. V gave up 6 bases and J gave up 8 bases; unmatched junction bases: 13. Germline-derived CDR1 and CDR2 are MNHNY and SVGAGI (reference sequence). The CDR3 is 15 amino acids. Written as DNA, the CDR3 is TGTGCCAGCAGCACTACGGGACAGGGTATTTTGGGCTACACCTTC. Translated: CASSTTGQGILGYTF.

The V call is TRBV5-6, the J call TRBJ1-6; weak D call: TRBD1 (6 bases). V shed 0 bases and J shed 10 bases, with 17 bases lying between them. The CDR3 is 16 amino acids. The germline V gene has CDR1 SGHDT and CDR2 YYEEEE. This CDR3 is CASSLGDRQGYSPLHF. The CDR3 bases are TGTGCCAGCAGCTTGGGGGATCGGCAGGGGTACTCACCCCTCCACTTT.

This clone showed up just a few times. This chain's CDR3 is CASSFIGQAQETQYF. For the CDR3, the DNA is TGCGCCAGCAGCTTTATAGGACAGGCCCAAGAGACCCAGTACTTC. V and J are TRBV5-1 and TRBJ2-5, with TRBD1 identical over 7 bases. Per the germline V gene, CDR1 is SGHRS and CDR2 is YFSETQ. V shed 2 bases and J 1 base; nucleotides not matched to a gene: 5. The length of the CDR3 is 15 residues.

This clone was found once. This chain uses TRBV7-2 with TRBJ2-7; 7 bases agree with TRBD1. The CDR3 extends over 14 amino acids. The V segment lost 5 bases and the J segment 2 bases; nucleotides outside the gene matches: 6. Per germline, CDR1 SGHTA and CDR2 FQGNSA. Here the CDR3 reads CASSTGQAAYEQYF. CDR3 DNA sequence: TGTGCCAGCAGCACCGGACAGGCCGCCTACGAGCAGTACTTC.

This chain uses TRBV7-5 with TRBJ2-2; TRBD2 is the table's D call, not checked against the DNA. TRBV7-5 is tagged as a pseudogene. This CDR3 contains 16 residues. CDR3 DNA sequence: TGTGCCAGAAGCCTGAGGTACCTCGCGAACACCGGGGAGCTGTTTTTT. Its translation: CARSLRYLANTGELFF.

The chain has TRBV5-1 and TRBJ2-7, with D possibly being TRBD2 (7 bases). CDR1 and CDR2 from the germline V gene are SGHRS and YFSETQ. CDR3 length equals 14 residues. The germline V and J ends were trimmed by 3 bases and 3 bases, with 13 bases remaining between them. CDR3 sequence: CASSWGGGGYEQYF. Here the CDR3 DNA reads TGCGCCAGCAGCTGGGGCGGGGGCGGCTACGAGCAGTACTTC.

The CDR3 coding sequence is TGTGCCACCAGCAGGGAGGGGGCGCAGGGCTATGGCTACACCTTC. Protein sequence: CATSREGAQGYGYTF. V gene TRBV15 combines with J gene TRBJ1-2; the match to TRBD1 covers 7 bases. CDR1 LNHNV and CDR2 YYDKDF come from the germline V gene (reference sequence). The CDR3 spans 15 residues. J lost 4 bases, V lost 3 bases, and 8 bases had no gene match.

For this clone: The germline gene is not matched at one end of the junction; a read error may be the cause. This chain joins TRBV6-1 and TRBJ2-1, with TRBD2 matching over 10 bases. The CDR3 totals 15 residues. Germline CDR1 and CDR2: MNHNS and SASEGT. The DNA for the CDR3 is TGTGCCAGCAGTCAAGCTAGCGGGAGACGGGGGGAGCAGTTCTTC. The encoded protein is CASSQASGRRGEQFF.

The genes are TRBV7-2 and TRBJ2-7; TRBD2 aligns across 13 bases. V was pared by 6 bases and J by 3 bases, with 17 bases of the junction left unmatched. The germline V gene encodes CDR1 SGHTA and CDR2 FQGNSA. The CDR3 totals 19 residues. This chain's CDR3 is CASSPRLGQGTSGIYEQYF. The CDR3 DNA sequence: TGTGCCAGCAGTCCTAGGCTTGGACAGGGGACTAGCGGGATCTACGAGCAGTACTTC.